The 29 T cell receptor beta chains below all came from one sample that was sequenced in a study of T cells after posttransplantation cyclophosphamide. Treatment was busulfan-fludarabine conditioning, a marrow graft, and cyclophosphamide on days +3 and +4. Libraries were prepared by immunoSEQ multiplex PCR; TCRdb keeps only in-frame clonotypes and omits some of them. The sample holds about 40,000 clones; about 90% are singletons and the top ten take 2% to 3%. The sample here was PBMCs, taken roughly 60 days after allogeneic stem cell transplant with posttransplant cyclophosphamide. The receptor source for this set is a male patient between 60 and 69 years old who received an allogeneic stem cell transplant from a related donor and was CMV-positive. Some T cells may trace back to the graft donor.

Written as DNA, the CDR3 is TGTGCTAGTGGGGGAGATACTGAAGCTTTCTTT. This translates into CASGGDTEAFF. V gene TRBV12-5 combines with J gene TRBJ1-1; unclear D gene. V dropped 6 bases and J dropped 5 bases, with 7 bases sitting between them. Germline lookup yields CDR1 LGHNT and CDR2 FRNRAP. CDR3 length equals 11 residues.

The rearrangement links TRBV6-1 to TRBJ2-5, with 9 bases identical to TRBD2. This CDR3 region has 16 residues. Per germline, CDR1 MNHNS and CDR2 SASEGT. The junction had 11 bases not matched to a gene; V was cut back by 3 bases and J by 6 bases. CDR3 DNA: TGTGCCAGCAGTGAGAGTCCTAGCGGGGCGCACCAGACCCAGTACTTC. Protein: CASSESPSGAHQTQYF.

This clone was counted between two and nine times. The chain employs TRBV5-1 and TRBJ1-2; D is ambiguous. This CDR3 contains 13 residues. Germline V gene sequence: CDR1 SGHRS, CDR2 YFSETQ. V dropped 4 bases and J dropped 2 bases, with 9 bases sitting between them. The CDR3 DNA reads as TGCGCCAGCAGCCCGGCGGGGAACTATGGCTACACCTTC. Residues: CASSPAGNYGYTF.

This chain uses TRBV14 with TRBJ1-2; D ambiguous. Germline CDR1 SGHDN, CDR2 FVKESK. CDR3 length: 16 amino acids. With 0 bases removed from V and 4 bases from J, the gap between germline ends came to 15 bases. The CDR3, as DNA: TGTGCCAGCAGCCAAGATCGGGTGGCGGGAAGCTATGGCTACACCTTC. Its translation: CASSQDRVAGSYGYTF.

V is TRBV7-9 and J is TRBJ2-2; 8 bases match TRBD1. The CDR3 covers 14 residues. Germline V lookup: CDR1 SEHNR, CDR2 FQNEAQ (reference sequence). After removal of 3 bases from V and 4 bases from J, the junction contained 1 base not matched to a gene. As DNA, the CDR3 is TGTGCCAGCAGCTTTACAGGGGGCACCGGGGAGCTGTTTTTT. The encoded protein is CASSFTGGTGELFF.

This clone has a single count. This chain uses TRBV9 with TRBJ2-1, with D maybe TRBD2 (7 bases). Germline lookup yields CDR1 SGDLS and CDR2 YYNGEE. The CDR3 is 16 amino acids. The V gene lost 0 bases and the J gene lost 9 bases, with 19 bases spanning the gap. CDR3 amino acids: CASSVVAGATFGEQFF. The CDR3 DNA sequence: TGTGCCAGCAGCGTAGTGGCGGGGGCCACCTTCGGTGAGCAGTTCTTC.

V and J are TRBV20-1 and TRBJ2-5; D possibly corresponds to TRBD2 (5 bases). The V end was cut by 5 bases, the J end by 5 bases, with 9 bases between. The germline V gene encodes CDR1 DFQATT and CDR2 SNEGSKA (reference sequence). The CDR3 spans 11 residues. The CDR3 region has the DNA TGCAGTGCTCGAAGGGAGGAGACCCAGTACTTC. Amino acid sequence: CSARREETQYF.

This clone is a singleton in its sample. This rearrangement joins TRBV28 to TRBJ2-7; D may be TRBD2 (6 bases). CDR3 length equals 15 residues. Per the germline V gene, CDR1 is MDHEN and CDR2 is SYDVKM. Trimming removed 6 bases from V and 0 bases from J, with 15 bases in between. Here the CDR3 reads CASRRGGVSSYEQYV. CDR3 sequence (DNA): TGTGCCAGCAGACGGGGCGGGGTATCCTCCTACGAGCAGTACGTC.

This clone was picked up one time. The CDR3, as DNA: TGTGCCAGCAGTGAGAGGACAGGTGGCACAGATACGCAGTATTTT. This encodes CASSERTGGTDTQYF. This rearrangement joins TRBV6-4 to TRBJ2-3; TRBD1 matches at 7 bases. Germline assignment: CDR1 MRHNA and CDR2 SNTAGT. The CDR3 contains 15 residues. The V segment lost 3 bases and the J segment 1 base; nucleotides outside the gene matches: 4.

The CDR3 loop reads CASSLDRSGPKLFF. As DNA, the CDR3 is TGTGCCAGCTCATTGGACAGGTCCGGTCCAAAACTGTTTTTT. The chain couples TRBV18 to TRBJ1-4; 7 bases line up with TRBD1. The CDR3 extends over 14 amino acids. V gave up 5 bases and J gave up 10 bases; unmatched junction bases: 10. Germline CDR1 is KGHSH and CDR2 is LQKENI. Drawing the rest from reference TRBV18 and TRBJ1-4, the complete variable domain is NAGVMQNPRHLVRRRGQEARLRCSPMKGHSHVYWYRQLPEEGLKFMVYLQKENIIDESGMPKERFSAEFPKEGPSILRIQQVVRGDSAAYFCASSLDRSGPKLFFGSGTQLSVL.

The CDR3 nucleotides read TGTGCCATCCAACTAGAACAGGGACGTGGGACTGAAGCTTTCTTT. Translation gives CAIQLEQGRGTEAFF. The chain couples TRBV10-3 to TRBJ1-1, with D maybe TRBD1 (6 bases). Trimming shortened V by 8 bases and J by 5 bases, and 21 bases separated the two germline ends. Germline CDR1 is ENHRY and CDR2 is SYGVKD. The CDR3 spans 15 residues.

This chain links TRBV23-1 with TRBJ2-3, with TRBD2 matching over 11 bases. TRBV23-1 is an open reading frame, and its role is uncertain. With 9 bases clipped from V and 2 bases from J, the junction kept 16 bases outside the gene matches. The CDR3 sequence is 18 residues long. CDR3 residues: CARILGSGGAANTDTQYF. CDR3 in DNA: TGCGCCAGGATTCTGGGTAGCGGGGGGGCCGCTAACACAGATACGCAGTATTTT.

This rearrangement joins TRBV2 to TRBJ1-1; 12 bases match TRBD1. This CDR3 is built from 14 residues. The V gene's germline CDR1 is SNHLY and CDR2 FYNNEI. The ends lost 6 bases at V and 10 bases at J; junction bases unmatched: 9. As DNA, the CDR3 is TGTGCCAGCAGCTCCGGGACAGGGGGCCGGGGAGCTTTCTTT. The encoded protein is CASSSGTGGRGAFF. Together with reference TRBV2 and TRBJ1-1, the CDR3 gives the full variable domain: EPEVTQTPSHQVTQMGQEVILRCVPISNHLYFYWYRQILGQKVEFLVSFYNNEISEKSEIFDDQFSVERPDGSNFTLKIRSTKLEDSAMYFCASSSGTGGRGAFFGQGTRLTVV.

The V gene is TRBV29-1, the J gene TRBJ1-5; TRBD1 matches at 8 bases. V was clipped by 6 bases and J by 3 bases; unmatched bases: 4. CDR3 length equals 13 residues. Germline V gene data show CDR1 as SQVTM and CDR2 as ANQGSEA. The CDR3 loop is CSVRQGLNQPQHF. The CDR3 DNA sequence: TGCAGCGTGAGACAGGGGCTCAATCAGCCCCAGCATTTT.

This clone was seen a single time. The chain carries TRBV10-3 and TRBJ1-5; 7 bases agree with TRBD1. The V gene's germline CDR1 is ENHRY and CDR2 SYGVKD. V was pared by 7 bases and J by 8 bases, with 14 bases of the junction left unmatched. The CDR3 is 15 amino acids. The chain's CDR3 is CAIKGQGEWSEPQHF. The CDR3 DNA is TGTGCCATCAAAGGTCAGGGGGAATGGTCGGAGCCCCAGCATTTT.

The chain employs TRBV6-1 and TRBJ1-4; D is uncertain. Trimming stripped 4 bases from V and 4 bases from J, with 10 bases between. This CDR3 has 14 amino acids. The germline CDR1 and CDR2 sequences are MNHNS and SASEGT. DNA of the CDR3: TGTGCCAGCAGTGTCCGGGAACTTAATGAAAAACTGTTTTTT. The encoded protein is CASSVRELNEKLFF.

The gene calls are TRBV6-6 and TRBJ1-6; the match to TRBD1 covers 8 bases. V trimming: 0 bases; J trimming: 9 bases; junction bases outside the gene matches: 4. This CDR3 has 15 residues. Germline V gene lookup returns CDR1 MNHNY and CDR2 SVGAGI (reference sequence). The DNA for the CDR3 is TGTGCCAGCAGTTACTCACAGGGGGGCGGTTCACCCCTCCACTTT. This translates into CASSYSQGGGSPLHF.

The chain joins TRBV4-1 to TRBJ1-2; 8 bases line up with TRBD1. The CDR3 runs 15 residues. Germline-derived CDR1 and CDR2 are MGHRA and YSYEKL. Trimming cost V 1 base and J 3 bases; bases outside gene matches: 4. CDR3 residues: CASSQAQGAYYGYTF. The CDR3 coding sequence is TGCGCCAGCAGCCAAGCGCAGGGGGCCTACTATGGCTACACCTTC.

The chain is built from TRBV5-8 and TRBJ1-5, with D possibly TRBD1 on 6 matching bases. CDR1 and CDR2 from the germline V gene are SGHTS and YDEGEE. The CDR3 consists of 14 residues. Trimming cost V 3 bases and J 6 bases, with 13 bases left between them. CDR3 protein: CASSSTPGAQPQHF. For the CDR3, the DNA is TGTGCCAGCAGCTCCACACCAGGGGCTCAGCCCCAGCATTTT.

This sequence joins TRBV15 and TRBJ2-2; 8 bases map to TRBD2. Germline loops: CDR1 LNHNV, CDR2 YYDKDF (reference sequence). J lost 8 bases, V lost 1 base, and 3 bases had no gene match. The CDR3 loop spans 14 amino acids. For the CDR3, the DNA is TGTGCCACCAGCAGAGCGGGGGGGCTGGGGGAGCTGTTTTTT. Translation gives CATSRAGGLGELFF.

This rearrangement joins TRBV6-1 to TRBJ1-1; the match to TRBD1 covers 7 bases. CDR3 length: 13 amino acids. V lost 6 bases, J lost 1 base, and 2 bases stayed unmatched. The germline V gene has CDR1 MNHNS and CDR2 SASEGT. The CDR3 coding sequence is TGTGCCAGCAGCTGGGACAGGAACACTGAAGCTTTCTTT. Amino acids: CASSWDRNTEAFF.

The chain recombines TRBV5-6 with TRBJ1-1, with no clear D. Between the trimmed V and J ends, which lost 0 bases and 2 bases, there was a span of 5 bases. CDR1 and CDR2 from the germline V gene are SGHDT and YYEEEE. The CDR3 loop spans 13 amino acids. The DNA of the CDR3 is TGTGCCAGCAGCTTGGGCACAAACACTGAAGCTTTCTTT. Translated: CASSLGTNTEAFF.

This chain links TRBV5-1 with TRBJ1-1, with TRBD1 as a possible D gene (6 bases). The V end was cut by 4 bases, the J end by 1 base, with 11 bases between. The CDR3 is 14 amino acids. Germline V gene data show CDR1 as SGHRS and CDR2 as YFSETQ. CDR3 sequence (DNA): TGCGCCAGCAGCCACGGACAGAGGAACACTGAAGCTTTCTTT. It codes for CASSHGQRNTEAFF.

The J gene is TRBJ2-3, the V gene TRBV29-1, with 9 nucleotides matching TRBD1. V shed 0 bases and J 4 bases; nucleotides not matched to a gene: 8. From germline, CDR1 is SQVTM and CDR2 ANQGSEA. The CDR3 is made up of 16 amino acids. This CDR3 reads CSVEDGTGNDPDTQYF. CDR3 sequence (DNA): TGCAGCGTTGAAGATGGGACAGGGAATGACCCAGATACGCAGTATTTT.

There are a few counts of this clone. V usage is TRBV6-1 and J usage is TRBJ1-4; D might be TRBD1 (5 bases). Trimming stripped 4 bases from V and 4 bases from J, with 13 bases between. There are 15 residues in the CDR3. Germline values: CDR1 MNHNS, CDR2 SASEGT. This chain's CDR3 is CASSGGHEFNEKLFF. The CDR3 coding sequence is TGTGCCAGCAGTGGTGGACACGAGTTTAATGAAAAACTGTTTTTT.

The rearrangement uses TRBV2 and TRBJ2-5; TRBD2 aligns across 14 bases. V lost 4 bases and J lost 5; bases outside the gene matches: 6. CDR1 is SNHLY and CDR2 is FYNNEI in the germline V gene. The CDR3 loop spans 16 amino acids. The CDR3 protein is CASSGLAGGRRETQYF. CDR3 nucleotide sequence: TGTGCCAGCAGTGGACTAGCGGGGGGGCGGCGGGAGACCCAGTACTTC.

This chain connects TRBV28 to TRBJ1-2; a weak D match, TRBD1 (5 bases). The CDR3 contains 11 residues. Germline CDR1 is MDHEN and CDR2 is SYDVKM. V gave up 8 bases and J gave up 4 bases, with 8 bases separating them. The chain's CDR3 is CASRQTYGYTF. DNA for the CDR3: TGTGCCAGCCGACAGACCTATGGCTACACCTTC.

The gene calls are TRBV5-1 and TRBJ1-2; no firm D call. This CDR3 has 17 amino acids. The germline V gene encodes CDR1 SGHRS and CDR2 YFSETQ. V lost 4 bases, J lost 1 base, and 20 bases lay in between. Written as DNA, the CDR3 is TGCGCCAGCAGCCCTATTAGTGGCAGGCTCCGTAACTATGGCTACACCTTC. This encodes CASSPISGRLRNYGYTF.

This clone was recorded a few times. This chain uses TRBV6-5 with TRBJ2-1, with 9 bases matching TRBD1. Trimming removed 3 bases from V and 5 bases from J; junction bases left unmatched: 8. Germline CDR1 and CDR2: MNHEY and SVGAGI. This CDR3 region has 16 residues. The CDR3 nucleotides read TGTGCCAGCAGTTATCGGCCGGGACAGGGTAACAATGAGCAGTTCTTC. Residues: CASSYRPGQGNNEQFF.